The 7 T cell receptor beta chains below were found in one sample sequenced in a study of human T cells and chemical hapten exposure. Sample time point: pre-sensitization, week 0. Treatment described: therapeutic diphenylcyclopropenone sensitization with weekly scalp DPC. TCRdb ran MiXCR on the RACE reads and lists one entry per CDR3 protein. Among fewer than 60,000 distinct CDR3 sequences listed, 10% to 12% were seen once. Source: whole blood, taken in connection with sensitization to the hapten diphenylcyclopropenone (DPC). These receptors all stem from a woman in her 40s with alopecia areata. Some clones in this sample may be carry-over from other donors' samples.

This clonotype has ten or more counts. J is TRBJ2-2 and V is TRBV7-2; D unresolved. Germline loops: CDR1 SGHTA, CDR2 FQGNSA. The CDR3 is made up of 16 amino acids. V was cut by 5 bases and J by 3 bases, with 16 bases left in between. CDR3 DNA: TGTGCCAGCAGCCCACAAGGGTTCATCGACACCGGGGAGCTGTTTTTT. It translates to CASSPQGFIDTGELFF. Based on the CDR3 plus reference TRBV7-2 and TRBJ2-2, the full variable domain is GAGVSQSPSNKVTEKGKDVELRCDPISGHTALYWYRQSLGQGLEFLIYFQGNSAPDKSGLPSDRFSAERTGGSVSTLTIQRTQQEDSAVYLCASSPQGFIDTGELFFGEGSRLTVL.

This clonotype was seen at least ten times. The rearrangement links TRBV6-2 or TRBV6-3 to TRBJ1-4, with TRBD1 as a possible D gene (6 bases). V shed 6 bases and J shed 0 bases, with 14 bases lying between them. Germline V lookup: CDR1 MNHEY, CDR2 SVGEGT. The CDR3 has 16 amino acids. The CDR3 region has the DNA TGTGCCAGCAGCCGCGACAGGCCTGCAACTAATGAAAAACTGTTTTTT. Protein product: CASSRDRPATNEKLFF.

This clonotype showed up many times. The chain recombines TRBV14 with TRBJ1-4; D is unresolved. V was cut by 6 bases and J by 5 bases, with 10 bases left in between. The CDR3 loop spans 13 amino acids. Germline assignment: CDR1 SGHDN and CDR2 FVKESK. CDR3 DNA: TGTGCCAGCAGTAGAGGGTCGAATGAAAAACTGTTTTTT. It encodes CASSRGSNEKLFF.

This clonotype was detected only a few times. The chain employs TRBV7-6 and TRBJ1-3; the match to TRBD1 covers 8 bases. Trimming removed 1 base from V and 4 bases from J; junction bases left unmatched: 6. Germline CDR1 and CDR2: SGHVS and FNYEAQ. CDR3 length equals 16 residues. CDR3 amino acids: CASSLGQGASGNTIYF. Here the CDR3 DNA reads TGTGCCAGCAGCTTAGGGCAGGGGGCTTCGGGAAACACCATATATTTT.

The table lists this clonotype with many counts. The chain couples TRBV29-1 to TRBJ1-4; perhaps TRBD1 as D (6 bases). Germline CDR1 and CDR2: SQVTM and ANQGSEA. V lost 4 bases and J 1 base, leaving 16 bases between the germline ends. The CDR3 covers 16 residues. CDR3 DNA sequence: TGCAGCGTTGGGACAGCAACAAGTGGAACTAATGAAAAACTGTTTTTT. Its translation is CSVGTATSGTNEKLFF.

Turning to this clonotype: A read error may explain this, as a much larger clone is one base away. This likely comes from a read error, as the CDR3 has no conserved phenylalanine or tryptophan at its end. V and J are TRBV9 and TRBJ1-6, with TRBD1 as a possible D gene (6 bases). The CDR3 runs 15 residues. V lost 3 bases and J 5 bases, leaving 12 bases between the germline ends. In germline, CDR1 is SGDLS, CDR2 YYNGEE. The CDR3 DNA is TGTGCCAGCAGCGCGAAGAGGGGGGATAATTCACCCCTCCACATT. This sequence encodes CASSAKRGDNSPLHI.

This clonotype turned up a few times. The chain combines TRBV7-8 with TRBJ2-1; 11 bases match TRBD2. V shed 2 bases and J 2 bases; nucleotides not matched to a gene: 2. The CDR3 length is 16 residues. Germline V gene sequence: CDR1 SGHVS, CDR2 FQNEAQ. The CDR3 reads CASSLPGLAAYNEQFF. The CDR3 region has the DNA TGTGCCAGCAGCTTACCGGGACTAGCGGCCTACAATGAGCAGTTCTTC.